This T cell receptor beta chain was documented in a study of blood T cell repertoires in COVID-19. Study context: Nucleic acid was either cDNA or gDNA, and it came from T cells, B-cell-depleted T cells, or PBMCs.

Per the authors' pipeline: The assay estimated nucleated cells by amplifying reference gene primers. Produced via immunoSEQ multiplex PCR; TCRdb's table is partial and in-frame only. The V and J calls and clone size were taken over from that table, and D and trimming were inferred from the DNA. This table holds 450,000 or so clones, approximately 90% found once. The V and J ends lost 4 bases and 2 bases respectively, with 5 bases between them. The germline V gene encodes CDR1 SQVTM and CDR2 ANQGSEA. CDR3 length: 11 residues. Enrolment of Seattle patients took place during active infection, and they were followed longitudinally.

Sequencing input: peripheral blood. The rearrangement links TRBV29-1 to TRBJ1-1; no clear D. The receptor was derived from a young man with COVID-19, enrolled during active disease. The DNA of the CDR3 is TGCAGCGTTGTAAAAAACACTGAAGCTTTCTTT. As protein: CSVVKNTEAFF. The full variable domain, completed using reference TRBV29-1 and TRBJ1-1, is SAVISQKPSRDICQRGTSLTIQCQVDSQVTMMFWYRQQPGQSLTLIATANQGSEATYESGFVIDKFPISRPNLTFSTLTVSNMSPEDSSIYLCSVVKNTEAFFGQGTRLTVV.